This T cell receptor beta chain was retrieved from a study of somatic mutations in cytotoxic T cells in rheumatoid arthritis. As for the study in general: Certain T-cell populations stained with V beta antibodies were FACS-sorted to nearly 100% purity, and V beta1+ cells were TCRB-sequenced.

The repertoire was sequenced with immunoSEQ multiplex PCR; TCRdb's copy has only in-frame clones and lacks some. Among some 3,900 clones listed, roughly nine tenths were seen once. Trimming shortened V by 6 bases and J by 2 bases, and 10 bases separated the two germline ends. The CDR3 is made up of 13 amino acids. Germline lookup yields CDR1 SGHTA and CDR2 FQGNSA. The study pulled out CD4+ and CD8+ cells with positive magnetic bead selection and then checked their purity by flow cytometry. A remark on this clone: What it binds is unknown.

Study-level results: More than 20% of CD8+ cells belonged to the largest clone in about an eighth of the 65 patients.

This chain links TRBV7-2 with TRBJ2-5; TRBD1 might be the D (5 bases). The sequencing sample was made of CD8+ T cells sorted from blood. This clonotype was obtained from a woman in her sixties or seventies with rheumatoid arthritis. The DNA of the CDR3 is TGTGCCAGCAGGTCCAGGGTGCAAGAGACCCAGTACTTC. Its translation: CASRSRVQETQYF.